The 29 T cell receptor beta chains in this list originate from one sample, sequenced in a study of beta chain features in type 1 diabetes (dated by TCRdb to between 2017 and 2018). What these receptors recognize is not known. Here is what the overall study found, with its caveats: Type 1 diabetes patients showed a moderate but significant shortening of TCRB CDR3 length in all four CD4+ subsets.

Library preparation employed the immunoSEQ multiplex PCR assay. The entire isolated RNA was reverse transcribed using the High Capacity cDNA Reverse Transcription Kit, and thus expressed TCRB transcripts were sequenced. What TCRdb holds here is the immuneACCESS table cut down to in-frame rearrangements. Part of the clones is not present; checked against another copy, under half of the missing clones reflect an unresolved V gene, and the others are unexplained. This sample comprises roughly 150,000 clones, around 8% of them detected only once. The ten biggest clones cover 0.94% of the sample. The sequencing input was central memory CD4+ T cells from blood. The receptors here all came from a woman aged 40 to 55 with type 1 diabetes.

This clone was counted ten times or more. The V gene is TRBV9, the J gene TRBJ2-5; the D is unclear. The CDR3 is 15 residues long. Germline lookup yields CDR1 SGDLS and CDR2 YYNGEE. Trimming removed 0 bases from V and 2 bases from J, with 11 bases in between. The CDR3 nucleotides are TGTGCCAGCAGCGTAGGTGGGCAGGCACAAGAGACCCAGTACTTC. Its protein is CASSVGGQAQETQYF.

This clone has a handful of counts. The sample carries other DNA sequences with the same CDR3. The chain recombines TRBV18 with TRBJ2-5; weak D call: TRBD2 (5 bases). The CDR3 runs 12 residues. CDR1 and CDR2 (germline): KGHSH, LQKENI. With 4 bases removed from V and 2 bases from J, the gap between germline ends came to 5 bases. CDR3 sequence (DNA): TGTGCCAGCTCACGGACTCAAGAGACCCAGTACTTC. Its translation: CASSRTQETQYF. The whole variable domain, filled in from reference TRBV18 and TRBJ2-5, reads NAGVMQNPRHLVRRRGQEARLRCSPMKGHSHVYWYRQLPEEGLKFMVYLQKENIIDESGMPKERFSAEFPKEGPSILRIQQVVRGDSAAYFCASSRTQETQYFGPGTRLLVL.

The chain employs TRBV28 and TRBJ1-4; 7 bases line up with TRBD1. V gave up 6 bases and J gave up 0 bases; unmatched junction bases: 7. This CDR3 is 16 amino acids long. CDR1 and CDR2 from the germline V gene are MDHEN and SYDVKM. CDR3 nucleotides: TGTGCCAGCAGCGCCGCAGGGGGTGCAACTAATGAAAAACTGTTTTTT. Its translation: CASSAAGGATNEKLFF.

This rearrangement joins TRBV7-6 to TRBJ1-1, with TRBD1 matching over 8 bases. The germline V gene encodes CDR1 SGHVS and CDR2 FNYEAQ. Unmatched junction bases numbered 5, after V lost 5 bases and J lost 6 bases. There are 13 residues in the CDR3. The CDR3 DNA is TGTGCCAGCAGCCTGGACAGGGCGTCTGAAGCTTTCTTT. This gives the protein CASSLDRASEAFF.

This clone was recorded a few times. The CDR3 bases are TGTGCCAGCACCGAGAGGGTCGAGCAGTACTTC. The encoded protein is CASTERVEQYF. The V call is TRBV2, the J call TRBJ2-7, with D perhaps TRBD2 (5 bases). Between the trimmed V and J ends, which lost 7 bases and 6 bases, there was a span of 10 bases. The CDR3 has 11 residues. Germline V gene lookup returns CDR1 SNHLY and CDR2 FYNNEI.

Only a few counts were recorded for this clone. This chain connects TRBV9 to TRBJ2-1, with 9 bases identical to TRBD2. CDR3 length: 15 residues. Germline V gives CDR1 SGDLS, CDR2 YYNGEE. The trim removed 4 bases at V and 5 bases at J, leaving 7 bases unmatched. The CDR3 region has the DNA TGTGCCAGCAGCCAAGACGCGGGAGGGCACAATGAGCAGTTCTTC. It codes for CASSQDAGGHNEQFF.

The chain recombines TRBV9 with TRBJ1-2, with 8 bases fitting TRBD1. The germline CDR1 and CDR2 sequences are SGDLS and YYNGEE. Trimming removed 0 bases from V and 2 bases from J; junction bases left unmatched: 6. The CDR3 loop spans 16 amino acids. CDR3 in DNA: TGTGCCAGCAGCGTAGGAGGACAGGGATCGAACTATGGCTACACCTTC. Amino acids: CASSVGGQGSNYGYTF.

The CDR3 region is CASSSISGQERGYTF. CDR3 bases: TGTGCCAGCAGCTCCATCTCCGGACAGGAACGGGGCTACACCTTC. The chain uses TRBV7-9 and TRBJ1-2, with 7 bases matching TRBD1. J was trimmed by 8 bases and V by 4 bases; bases with no gene match: 13. In germline, CDR1 is SEHNR, CDR2 FQNEAQ (reference sequence). This CDR3 is 15 amino acids long.

The CDR3 protein is CASSQEWANTGELFF. The CDR3 nucleotides are TGCGCCAGCAGCCAAGAGTGGGCCAACACCGGGGAGCTGTTTTTT. V usage is TRBV4-3 and J usage is TRBJ2-2, with D unresolved. Trimming left V 0 bases short and J 2 bases short, with 7 bases between. This CDR3 spans 15 amino acids. The germline CDR1 and CDR2 sequences are LGHNA and YSLEER.

This clone was seen only a few times. This sequence joins TRBV28 and TRBJ1-2; perhaps TRBD1 as D (6 bases). This CDR3 is built from 13 residues. Germline assignment: CDR1 MDHEN and CDR2 SYDVKM. Trimming stripped 5 bases from V and 2 bases from J, with 9 bases between. The CDR3 region has the DNA TGTGCCAGCAGTCAGACAGGCAACTATGGCTACACCTTC. Translating it yields CASSQTGNYGYTF.

The chain recombines TRBV7-3 with TRBJ2-1; the D gene is possibly TRBD1 (5 bases). With 3 bases removed from V and 6 bases from J, the gap between germline ends came to 9 bases. CDR1 and CDR2 (germline): SGHTA, FQGTGA. The CDR3 is made up of 13 amino acids. The CDR3: CASSFGQGNEQFF. The DNA for the CDR3 is TGTGCCAGCAGCTTCGGGCAGGGCAATGAGCAGTTCTTC.

V gene TRBV2 combines with J gene TRBJ1-6, with D hard to call. The CDR3 sequence is 15 residues long. V was shortened by 2 bases and J by 0 bases, with 5 bases between the two germline ends. Germline V gene data show CDR1 as SNHLY and CDR2 as FYNNEI. The DNA of the CDR3 is TGTGCCAGCAGTGAACGGGGCTCCTATAATTCACCCCTCCACTTT. Its translation is CASSERGSYNSPLHF.

In its sample, this clone was seen a few times. The gene calls are TRBV6-6 and TRBJ1-5; weak D call: TRBD1 (5 bases). The CDR3 length is 14 residues. Germline CDR1 and CDR2: MNHNY and SVGAGI (reference sequence). Trimming pared 6 bases from V and 1 base from J, leaving 10 bases between. The CDR3 DNA is TGTGCCAGCAGAACCAGGGAAAGCAATCAGCCCCAGCATTTT. Encoded protein: CASRTRESNQPQHF.

There are a few counts of this clone. The gene calls are TRBV4-1 and TRBJ1-1, with D possibly TRBD1 on 5 matching bases. Germline values: CDR1 MGHRA, CDR2 YSYEKL. This CDR3 has 17 amino acids. Between the trimmed V and J ends, which lost 2 bases and 1 base, there was a span of 17 bases. The DNA of the CDR3 is TGCGCCAGCAGCCAACCCTCAGGGTTCTTATCGAACACTGAAGCTTTCTTT. Its translation: CASSQPSGFLSNTEAFF.

This chain connects TRBV28 to TRBJ1-1; a weak D match, TRBD1 (5 bases). Trimming removed 5 bases at V and 1 base at J, with 14 bases between. Germline-derived CDR1 and CDR2 are MDHEN and SYDVKM. The CDR3 consists of 15 residues. This CDR3 reads CASSVDTYSNTEAFF. The CDR3 region has the DNA TGTGCCAGCAGTGTGGACACCTACTCGAACACTGAAGCTTTCTTT.

This clone was recorded a few times. The chain is built from TRBV7-2 and TRBJ2-5, with 11 bases identical to TRBD2. Germline V gene sequence: CDR1 SGHTA, CDR2 FQGNSA. This CDR3 contains 18 residues. Germline trimming cut 1 base from V and 4 bases from J; bases unmatched to any gene: 11. This CDR3 reads CASSLVPSGRLGGETQYF. CDR3 coding DNA: TGTGCCAGCAGCTTAGTTCCTAGCGGGAGGTTAGGAGGAGAGACCCAGTACTTC.

The chain recombines TRBV5-6 with TRBJ2-7, with TRBD1 matching 7 bases. The trim removed 0 bases at V and 9 bases at J, leaving 12 bases unmatched. Germline V gene sequence: CDR1 SGHDT, CDR2 YYEEEE. This CDR3 has 15 amino acids. The CDR3 DNA sequence: TGTGCCAGCAGCTTGGCTGACAGGGACCAGACGGGGCAGTACTTC. This sequence encodes CASSLADRDQTGQYF.

The CDR3 nucleotides are TGTGCCAGCAACGCCTCTTACCGCCTAGCGGTCTACGAGCAGTACTTC. It encodes CASNASYRLAVYEQYF. This chain links TRBV7-3 with TRBJ2-7; 7 nucleotides align to TRBD2. The CDR3 is made up of 16 amino acids. V lost 7 bases, J lost 3 bases, and 15 bases stayed unmatched. CDR1 SGHTA and CDR2 FQGTGA come from the germline V gene. The full variable domain, its missing parts supplied by reference TRBV7-3 and TRBJ2-7, is GAGVSQTPSNKVTEKGKYVELRCDPISGHTALYWYRQSLGQGPEFLIYFQGTGAADDSGLPNDRFFAVRPEGSVSTLKIQRTERGDSAVYLCASNASYRLAVYEQYFGPGTRLTVT.

The chain carries TRBV7-2 and TRBJ2-5; 9 nucleotides agree with TRBD2. V dropped 2 bases and J dropped 0; count of bases not matched to a gene: 1. The CDR3 totals 15 residues. Germline V CDR1 and CDR2: SGHTA, FQGNSA. Written as DNA, the CDR3 is TGTGCCAGCAGCTTACTAGCGGGATACCAAGAGACCCAGTACTTC. Protein: CASSLLAGYQETQYF.

V usage is TRBV9 and J usage is TRBJ2-3; 9 positions match TRBD1. V lost 3 bases and J lost 0; bases outside the gene matches: 8. This CDR3 is 17 amino acids long. Germline CDR1 and CDR2: SGDLS and YYNGEE. The CDR3 nucleotides are TGTGCCAGCAGCGCGGGACAGGGAAACCCTAGCACAGATACGCAGTATTTT. This encodes CASSAGQGNPSTDTQYF.

The chain uses TRBV15 and TRBJ1-5, with 9 bases that match TRBD1. The CDR3 runs 16 residues. V lost 3 bases and J lost 5; bases outside the gene matches: 8. Germline CDR1 LNHNV, CDR2 YYDKDF (reference sequence). The CDR3 sequence is CATSRMTGGMDQPQHF. The CDR3 DNA reads as TGTGCCACCAGCAGGATGACAGGGGGAATGGATCAGCCCCAGCATTTT.

The chain recombines TRBV28 with TRBJ2-7; the D is unclear. The CDR3 is 11 residues long. CDR1 is MDHEN, CDR2 SYDVKM, per germline. Deletions cut 4 bases from V and 7 bases from J, with 8 bases between. CDR3 in DNA: TGTGCCAGCAGTTCCGTTCGGGAGCAGTACTTC. Encoded protein: CASSSVREQYF.

Ten or more counts support this clone. This same CDR3 is encoded by further DNA sequences in the sample. The gene calls are TRBV2 and TRBJ1-6; 9 bases agree with TRBD1. The trim removed 6 bases at V and 5 bases at J, leaving 2 bases unmatched. The CDR3 has 14 residues. CDR1 is SNHLY and CDR2 is FYNNEI in the germline V gene. CDR3 loop: CASRRQGDNSPLHF. In DNA, the CDR3 is TGTGCCAGCAGAAGACAGGGGGATAATTCACCCCTCCACTTT.

This clone has just a few counts. The V call is TRBV6-4, the J call TRBJ1-5, with D perhaps TRBD1 (5 bases). V lost 4 bases, J lost 0 bases, and 7 bases lay in between. This CDR3 has 14 amino acids. Looked up from germline, CDR1 is MRHNA and CDR2 is SNTAGT. CDR3 bases: TGTGCCAGCAGTGTCGACAGTAGCAATCAGCCCCAGCATTTT. Translated, it gives CASSVDSSNQPQHF.

The chain joins TRBV28 to TRBJ2-7, with D unresolved. Trimming removed 6 bases at V and 1 base at J, with 10 bases between. This CDR3 has 13 residues. CDR1 and CDR2 (germline): MDHEN, SYDVKM. CDR3 protein: CASSPGLSYEQYF. The CDR3 DNA follows: TGTGCCAGCAGCCCAGGCCTATCCTACGAGCAGTACTTC.

The rearrangement joins TRBV18 to TRBJ1-5; the D gene is possibly TRBD1 (6 bases). The CDR3 consists of 15 residues. Trimming cost V 2 bases and J 5 bases, with 13 bases left between them. Germline CDR1 KGHSH, CDR2 LQKENI. CDR3 sequence reads: CASSPDSGADQPQHF. For the CDR3, the DNA is TGTGCCAGCTCACCAGACTCAGGGGCCGATCAGCCCCAGCATTTT.

This clone was counted between two and nine times. The J gene is TRBJ1-1, the V gene TRBV29-1, with D hard to call. From germline, CDR1 is SQVTM and CDR2 ANQGSEA. V was pared by 2 bases and J by 2 bases, with 9 bases between. The CDR3 is 13 residues long. CDR3 amino acids: CSVEKGENTEAFF. The CDR3 DNA reads TGCAGCGTTGAAAAAGGAGAAAACACTGAAGCTTTCTTT.

The rearrangement links TRBV19 to TRBJ1-1, with 7 bases that match TRBD1. Germline CDR1 and CDR2: LNHDA and SQIVND (reference sequence). The CDR3 is 13 amino acids. Germline trimming cut 8 bases from V and 0 bases from J; bases unmatched to any gene: 3. In DNA, the CDR3 is TGTGCCAGTGGGGGACAGCTGAACACTGAAGCTTTCTTT. Translation gives CASGGQLNTEAFF. Full variable domain (missing parts from reference TRBV19 and TRBJ1-1): DGGITQSPKYLFRKEGQNVTLSCEQNLNHDAMYWYRQDPGQGLRLIYYSQIVNDFQKGDIAEGYSVSREKKESFPLTVTSAQKNPTAFYLCASGGQLNTEAFFGQGTRLTVV.

The rearrangement links TRBV5-4 to TRBJ2-7; 8 bases fit TRBD1. The junction had 7 bases not matched to a gene; V was cut back by 1 base and J by 4 bases. The CDR3 has 15 amino acids. Germline V CDR1 and CDR2: SGHNT, YYREEE (reference sequence). Here the CDR3 reads CASSLSTGGLYEQYF. The CDR3 DNA reads as TGTGCCAGCAGCTTGAGCACAGGGGGTTTGTACGAGCAGTACTTC.